This is a list of T cell receptor beta chains from one sample in a study of blood T cell repertoires in COVID-19. Measured with immunoSEQ multiplex PCR; TCRdb has only the in-frame clones, and not every one. This sample has over 55,000 clones; roughly 80% occur once, and the top ten carry approximately 3.5%. Sequencing was performed on PBMCs or T cells enriched from blood (not recorded which). These receptor sequences come from a woman aged 40 to 55 with acute COVID-19. Both conserved end residues are part of each CDR3. D genes are given only for firm matches. Not all rows give a size; the values are once, few, many and, for expanded clones, a class.

d_gene,abundance,v_gene,j_gene,CDR3aa,CDR3nt
TRBD2,NA,TRBV2,TRBJ2-5,CASSEARRLAGGKSQETQYF,TGTGCCAGCAGTGAAGCTCGGAGACTAGCGGGGGGTAAATCCCAAGAGACCCAGTACTTC
TRBD1,NA,TRBV11-3,TRBJ2-1,CASSLVGQGFHEQFF,TGTGCCAGCAGCTTAGTGGGACAGGGGTTTCATGAGCAGTTCTTC
NA,few,TRBV7-9,TRBJ1-5,CASYRSVISNQPQHF,TGTGCCAGCTATCGTTCAGTTATAAGCAATCAGCCCCAGCATTTT
TRBD2,NA,TRBV4-2,TRBJ2-7,CASSQVAGTSGNEQYF,TGTGCCAGCAGCCAAGTCGCCGGGACTAGCGGGAACGAGCAGTACTTC
NA,few,TRBV11-2,TRBJ2-1,CASSLARGGYNEQFF,TGTGCCAGCAGCTTAGCCAGAGGAGGGTACAATGAGCAGTTCTTC
NA,NA,TRBV7-9,TRBJ1-2,CASSLGSSGGYTF,TGTGCCAGCAGCTTAGGTTCTTCGGGTGGCTACACCTTC
NA,NA,TRBV6-5,TRBJ2-6,CASTSSGANVLTF,TGTGCCAGCACCTCCTCTGGGGCCAACGTCCTGACTTTC
NA,once,TRBV28,TRBJ1-2,CASSLIGLKASNYGYTF,TGTGCCAGCAGTTTAATTGGGCTGAAGGCGTCTAACTATGGCTACACCTTC
NA,once,TRBV7-9,TRBJ1-2,CASRGTDGAYGYTF,TGTGCCAGCAGAGGGACTGATGGAGCTTATGGCTACACCTTC
TRBD1,few,TRBV28,TRBJ1-3,CASRSQGYSGNTIYF,TGTGCCAGCAGATCACAGGGGTACTCTGGAAACACCATATATTTT
NA,NA,TRBV19,TRBJ2-2,CASRYLAITGELFF,TGTGCCAGTAGGTATCTAGCGATCACCGGGGAGCTGTTTTTT
NA,NA,TRBV29-1,TRBJ2-5,CSVLEGTQYF,TGCAGCGTTCTAGAGGGGACCCAGTACTTC
NA,NA,TRBV3-1/TRBV3-2,TRBJ2-1,CASKSGSDEQFF,TGTGCCAGCAAATCCGGGAGTGATGAGCAGTTCTTC
NA,few,TRBV2,TRBJ1-1,CASRARGGNTEAFF,TGTGCCAGCAGAGCCCGCGGGGGGAACACTGAAGCTTTCTTT
NA,NA,TRBV19,TRBJ2-5,CASSNQGTQTQYF,TGTGCCAGTAGTAACCAGGGGACGCAGACCCAGTACTTC
NA,NA,TRBV28,TRBJ1-1,CASQLAGYTEAFF,TGTGCCAGCCAACTCGCAGGGTATACTGAAGCTTTCTTT
NA,few,TRBV6-5,TRBJ1-5,CASSTRNSNQPQHF,TGTGCCAGCAGTACCAGGAATAGCAATCAGCCCCAGCATTTT
TRBD2,NA,TRBV7-8,TRBJ2-1,CASRRGLAGTYNEQFF,TGTGCCAGCAGGCGGGGACTAGCGGGGACCTACAATGAGCAGTTCTTC
NA,NA,TRBV6-5,TRBJ1-5,CASSYGAGSNQPQHF,TGTGCCAGCAGTTACGGGGCTGGGAGCAATCAGCCCCAGCATTTT
NA,NA,TRBV5-8,TRBJ1-5,CASTAGRGPQPQHF,TGTGCCAGCACCGCCGGGAGGGGTCCTCAGCCCCAGCATTTT
TRBD2,NA,TRBV6-5,TRBJ2-1,CATTILAGGPNEQFF,TGTGCCACGACGATACTAGCGGGGGGGCCCAATGAGCAGTTCTTC
TRBD1,NA,TRBV10-3,TRBJ2-5,CAISVRQGETQYF,TGTGCCATCAGTGTTCGACAGGGAGAGACCCAGTACTTC
NA,NA,TRBV27,TRBJ1-5,CASRISGNTLQPQHF,TGTGCCAGCAGGATTTCAGGCAATACTCTACAGCCCCAGCATTTT
NA,NA,TRBV19,TRBJ2-4,CASRRDTENIQYF,TGTGCCAGTAGACGGGACACGGAAAACATTCAGTACTTC
TRBD1,NA,TRBV18,TRBJ2-2,CASSPIGTGGSGELFF,TGTGCCAGCTCACCGATCGGGACAGGGGGCTCCGGGGAGCTGTTTTTT
TRBD1,NA,TRBV10-3,TRBJ1-5,CAISEVRGSPNQPQHF,TGTGCCATCAGTGAGGTCAGGGGGTCCCCAAATCAGCCCCAGCATTTT
NA,NA,TRBV5-1,TRBJ1-2,CASSSLYSDGYTF,TGCGCCAGCAGCTCCTTATATTCCGATGGCTACACCTTC
NA,NA,TRBV7-2,TRBJ1-2,CASSANGGAGYGYTF,TGTGCCAGCAGCGCGAATGGGGGGGCAGGCTATGGCTACACCTTC
TRBD2,NA,TRBV10-2,TRBJ2-5,CASSGRTSGWEGQETQYF,TGCGCCAGCAGTGGTCGGACTAGCGGGTGGGAGGGACAAGAGACCCAGTACTTC